This T cell receptor delta chain was identified in a study of γδ T cells in repeated Plasmodium falciparum infection. Study-wide background: Malaria-naive adults were infected with P. falciparum NF54 four times over approximately 600 days. General observations from the study: Compared with Australian children, Malian Vdelta2-negative repertoires seemed more clonal, less diverse, less shared.

TCRdb reprocessed the multiplex PCR reads using CATT. In the table there are under 60,000 delta-chain clones, roughly 1.6% of which are singletons. To note about this clone: Antigen: not known. The protein that TCRdb holds for this DNA derives from a much larger clone and differs from the translated DNA at residue 13, which likely indicates a read error; the protein shown here is translated from the DNA.

V was cut by 2 bases and J by 4 bases, with 29 bases left in between. The germline V gene has CDR1 TSWWSYY and CDR2 QGS. The CDR3 consists of 20 residues. Gammadelta T cells were flow-sorted from PBMC into Vgamma9/Vdelta2+ and Vdelta2-negative populations for bulk analysis. This receptor was taken from a pool of human donors (malaria-infected and uninfected, not separated). Material: gamma-delta T cells from blood. The chain employs TRDV1 and TRDJ1; possibly TRDD3 for D (5 bases). In the absence of a J gene in TCRdb, the DNA was matched to germline to assign it here. CDR3 protein: CALGEGAPLRPGNTVDKLIF. CDR3 coding DNA: TGTGCTCTTGGGGAAGGAGCGCCTTTACGTCCGGGGAATACAGTCGATAAACTCATCTTT.